Each of the 7 T cell receptor beta chains below was sequenced from the same sample in a study of control samples from healthy donors and cancer patients. Data came from immunoSEQ multiplex PCR; TCRdb stores just in-frame clones and leaves some out. Among about 94,000 clones listed, about nine tenths were seen once. The source material was blood. Every receptor here comes from a woman aged 18 to 35 in good health.

The chain has TRBV5-1 and TRBJ1-2, with no clear D. The CDR3 has 12 residues. Germline V CDR1 and CDR2: SGHRS, YFSETQ. V was trimmed by 4 bases and J by 2 bases, leaving 6 bases between them. The DNA of the CDR3 is TGCGCCAGCAGCCCAGACAACTATGGCTACACCTTC. It codes for CASSPDNYGYTF. Variable domain in full (rest from reference TRBV5-1 and TRBJ1-2): KAGVTQTPRYLIKTRGQQVTLSCSPISGHRSVSWYQQTPGQGLQFLFEYFSETQRNKGNFPGRFSGRQFSNSRSEMNVSTLELGDSALYLCASSPDNYGYTFGSGTRLTVV.

The V call is TRBV10-1, the J call TRBJ2-7; D is unclear. This CDR3 is built from 11 residues. Germline V gene data show CDR1 as WNHNN and CDR2 as SYGVQD (reference sequence). The germline V and J ends were trimmed by 3 bases and 4 bases, with 4 bases remaining between them. The chain's CDR3 is CASSDGYEQYF. The CDR3, as DNA: TGCGCCAGCAGTGACGGTTACGAGCAGTACTTC.

The chain uses TRBV2 and TRBJ2-6; D not resolved. Germline values: CDR1 SNHLY, CDR2 FYNNEI. The CDR3 sequence is 12 residues long. Trimming left V 3 bases short and J 4 bases short, with 1 base between. In DNA, the CDR3 is TGTGCCAGCAGTGACGGGGCCAACGTCCTGACTTTC. Protein product: CASSDGANVLTF.

V usage is TRBV6-4 and J usage is TRBJ2-2, with D tentatively TRBD1 (5 bases). V gave up 2 bases and J gave up 3 bases, with 13 bases separating them. Germline lookup yields CDR1 MRHNA and CDR2 SNTAGT. This CDR3 spans 16 amino acids. The CDR3 DNA reads as TGTGCCAGCAGTGACCCGGTCAGGGTCGACACCGGGGAGCTGTTTTTT. It encodes CASSDPVRVDTGELFF.

The J gene is TRBJ1-2, the V gene TRBV29-1; TRBD1 matches 7 bases. Trimming cost V 7 bases and J 2 bases; bases outside gene matches: 7. This CDR3 has 13 residues. Germline V gives CDR1 SQVTM, CDR2 ANQGSEA. CDR3 DNA: TGCAGCGCCCAGACAGGGACAAACTATGGCTACACCTTC. Translated: CSAQTGTNYGYTF. Complete variable domain (other parts from reference TRBV29-1 and TRBJ1-2): SAVISQKPSRDICQRGTSLTIQCQVDSQVTMMFWYRQQPGQSLTLIATANQGSEATYESGFVIDKFPISRPNLTFSTLTVSNMSPEDSSIYLCSAQTGTNYGYTFGSGTRLTVV.

V and J are TRBV6-1 and TRBJ1-2, with D unresolved. The germline V gene encodes CDR1 MNHNS and CDR2 SASEGT. The CDR3 sequence is 12 residues long. Deletions cut 0 bases from V and 4 bases from J, with 3 bases between. CDR3 region: CASSEAFYGYTF. As DNA, the CDR3 is TGTGCCAGCAGTGAAGCGTTCTATGGCTACACCTTC.

The chain links TRBV18 to TRBJ2-7; D is possibly TRBD1 or TRBD2 (6 bases each). Trimming took off 3 bases at V and 4 bases at J, with 16 bases between the two ends. The CDR3 contains 15 residues. The germline V gene has CDR1 KGHSH and CDR2 LQKENI. The CDR3 coding sequence is TGTGCCAGCTCACCGACGGGGGCCCCTGTATACGAGCAGTACTTC. Translation gives CASSPTGAPVYEQYF.